Listed below are T cell receptor beta chains from one sample, sequenced in a study of read filtering for tumor transcriptome and immune sequencing. One entry per CDR3 protein, called by TCRdb with MiXCR from the reads. The profile covers about 86,000 distinct CDR3 sequences, with around an eighth appearing a single time and about 16% taken by the ten largest. Material: a population of CD138-negative cells sorted from bone marrow. The receptors come from a donor aged 40 or older with multiple myeloma. Each CDR3 is given with its conserved first and last residue. Each record gives: J gene, clone size, V gene, D gene, CDR3 length, CDR3 protein, CDR3 DNA. D genes are given only for firm matches. Part of the rows lack a size; the others show once, few, many or a class for expanded clones.

j_call: TRBJ2-1
clone_size: many
v_call: TRBV3-1
d_call: -
cdr3_length: 14
cdr3_aa: CASSQEKKANEQFF
cdr3_nt: TGTGCCAGCAGCCAAGAGAAGAAGGCCAATGAGCAGTTCTTC

j_call: TRBJ1-5
clone_size: many
v_call: TRBV12-3/TRBV12-4
d_call: -
cdr3_length: 14
cdr3_aa: CASSSRGSGQPQHF
cdr3_nt: TGTGCCAGCAGTTCCAGGGGTAGCGGTCAGCCCCAGCATTTT

j_call: TRBJ2-1
clone_size: many
v_call: TRBV10-3
d_call: TRBD2
cdr3_length: 15
cdr3_aa: CAAATSGVQGSEQFF
cdr3_nt: TGTGCCGCGGCGACTAGCGGAGTACAAGGCAGTGAGCAGTTCTTC

j_call: TRBJ2-5
clone_size: many
v_call: TRBV7-3
d_call: TRBD1
cdr3_length: 13
cdr3_aa: CASSPGTGGTQYF
cdr3_nt: TGTGCCAGCAGCCCCGGGACAGGGGGGACCCAGTACTTC

j_call: TRBJ2-4
clone_size: many
v_call: TRBV6-5
d_call: -
cdr3_length: 13
cdr3_aa: CASSYSRGEVQYF
cdr3_nt: TGTGCCAGCAGTTACTCCCGTGGAGAGGTTCAGTACTTC

j_call: TRBJ2-7
clone_size: many
v_call: TRBV20-1
d_call: TRBD2
cdr3_length: 15
cdr3_aa: CSARALGGSTYEQYF
cdr3_nt: TGCAGTGCTAGAGCCCTCGGGGGGTCCACCTACGAGCAGTACTTC

j_call: TRBJ1-1
clone_size: many
v_call: TRBV5-6
d_call: -
cdr3_length: 13
cdr3_aa: CASSLYRSEKAFF
cdr3_nt: TGTGCCAGCAGCTTGTATCGTTCAGAGAAAGCTTTCTTT

j_call: TRBJ2-2
clone_size: many
v_call: TRBV9
d_call: -
cdr3_length: 14
cdr3_aa: CASSVGGDTGELFF
cdr3_nt: TGTGCCAGCAGCGTTGGAGGAGACACCGGGGAGCTGTTTTTT

j_call: TRBJ2-3
clone_size: many
v_call: TRBV5-1
d_call: TRBD2
cdr3_length: 17
cdr3_aa: CASSFAPSGSTTDTQYF
cdr3_nt: TGCGCCAGCAGCTTCGCCCCCAGCGGGAGTACCACAGATACGCAGTATTTT

j_call: TRBJ2-3
clone_size: many
v_call: TRBV2
d_call: -
cdr3_length: 15
cdr3_aa: CASSEALRGGDTQYF
cdr3_nt: TGTGCCAGCAGTGAAGCGCTTCGAGGGGGAGATACGCAGTATTTT

j_call: TRBJ2-1
clone_size: many
v_call: TRBV20-1
d_call: -
cdr3_length: 14
cdr3_aa: CSASGWGLVNEQFF
cdr3_nt: TGCAGTGCTAGCGGGTGGGGACTGGTAAATGAGCAGTTCTTC

j_call: TRBJ2-5
clone_size: -
v_call: TRBV12-3/TRBV12-4
d_call: -
cdr3_length: 13
cdr3_aa: CASSLLAAAAQYF
cdr3_nt: TGTGCCAGCAGTTTATTGGCGGCGGCAGCCCAGTACTTC

j_call: TRBJ2-7
clone_size: many
v_call: TRBV25-1
d_call: -
cdr3_length: 13
cdr3_aa: CASSVRDNYEQYF
cdr3_nt: TGTGCCAGCAGTGTCCGGGATAACTACGAGCAGTACTTC

j_call: TRBJ2-7
clone_size: many
v_call: TRBV19
d_call: -
cdr3_length: 18
cdr3_aa: CASSRRQGATGTSYEQYF
cdr3_nt: TGTGCCAGTAGTCGCCGCCAGGGAGCCACCGGGACCTCCTACGAGCAGTACTTC

j_call: TRBJ2-6
clone_size: -
v_call: TRBV19
d_call: TRBD1
cdr3_length: 18
cdr3_aa: CASSSPRGQGFGANVLTF
cdr3_nt: TGTGCCAGTAGTAGTCCCCGGGGACAGGGTTTTGGGGCCAACGTCCTGACTTTC

j_call: TRBJ1-1
clone_size: many
v_call: TRBV12-3/TRBV12-4
d_call: TRBD1
cdr3_length: 14
cdr3_aa: CASSLGQGGTEAFF
cdr3_nt: TGTGCCAGCAGTTTGGGACAGGGTGGGACTGAAGCTTTCTTT

j_call: TRBJ2-5
clone_size: many
v_call: TRBV29-1
d_call: TRBD1
cdr3_length: 12
cdr3_aa: CSAWTGSETQYF
cdr3_nt: TGCAGCGCGTGGACAGGGTCAGAGACCCAGTACTTC

j_call: TRBJ2-7
clone_size: many
v_call: TRBV28
d_call: TRBD2
cdr3_length: 14
cdr3_aa: CASSGGGFSYEQYF
cdr3_nt: TGTGCCAGCAGTGGGGGGGGATTCTCCTACGAGCAGTACTTC

j_call: TRBJ2-7
clone_size: many
v_call: TRBV7-9
d_call: TRBD2
cdr3_length: 14
cdr3_aa: CASSPSGRADEQYF
cdr3_nt: TGTGCCAGCAGTCCGAGCGGGAGGGCCGACGAGCAGTACTTC